Listed below are T cell receptor beta chains from one sample, sequenced in a study of blood T cells in healthy people across ages. Each CDR3 protein is one row after TCRdb ran MiXCR on the 5' RACE reads. The sample has approximately 780,000 distinct CDR3 sequences; around a quarter are singletons. These data are also associated with another study on T cells of mothers and their children.

The sample taken for sequencing was blood. All receptors come from a boy aged 10-17 years in good health. CDR3s include the opening cysteine and the closing phenylalanine or tryptophan. Fields, in order: CDR3 DNA, CDR3 protein, clone size, J gene, V gene, D gene. D genes are given only for firm matches. Not every row has a clone size; where given, it reads once, few, many or a size class.

cdr3_nt: TGTGCCAGCAGTCCTTATGGGGAGCAGTACTTC; cdr3_aa: CASSPYGEQYF; clone_size: few; j_call: TRBJ2-7; v_call: TRBV12-3/TRBV12-4; d_call: NA
cdr3_nt: TGTGCTAGTGGCCCCGGGACAGTCAATGAGCAGTTCTTC; cdr3_aa: CASGPGTVNEQFF; clone_size: NA; j_call: TRBJ2-1; v_call: TRBV12-5; d_call: TRBD1
cdr3_nt: TGTGCCAGCAGCCCGTCCGGGACTCGAGAGACCCAGTACTTC; cdr3_aa: CASSPSGTRETQYF; clone_size: few; j_call: TRBJ2-5; v_call: TRBV3-1; d_call: NA
cdr3_nt: TGTGCCAGCAGTACTCTTGGGGAGGAAGGAGCAGAGACCCAGTACTTC; cdr3_aa: CASSTLGEEGAETQYF; clone_size: few; j_call: TRBJ2-5; v_call: TRBV28; d_call: NA
cdr3_nt: TGCGCCAGCAGCACTGGTGGGAACACTGAAGCTTTCTTT; cdr3_aa: CASSTGGNTEAFF; clone_size: many; j_call: TRBJ1-1; v_call: TRBV5-1; d_call: NA
cdr3_nt: TGTGCCAGCAGCAAGGGACTAGCGGGGGCCCCTTGGTCCTACGAGCAGTACTTC; cdr3_aa: CASSKGLAGAPWSYEQYF; clone_size: few; j_call: TRBJ2-7; v_call: TRBV12-3/TRBV12-4; d_call: TRBD2
cdr3_nt: TGTGCCAGCAGCTTAGGTGGTAGCCGAGGAGAGACCCAGTACTTC; cdr3_aa: CASSLGGSRGETQYF; clone_size: NA; j_call: TRBJ2-5; v_call: TRBV7-6; d_call: NA
cdr3_nt: TGCAGTGCCCATAGCGGGGCCTACTCCTACAATGAGCAGTTCTTC; cdr3_aa: CSAHSGAYSYNEQFF; clone_size: NA; j_call: TRBJ2-1; v_call: TRBV20-1; d_call: TRBD2
cdr3_nt: TGCAGTGCTAGAGTAAGGGACCGCGGGGCCTATGGCTACACCTTC; cdr3_aa: CSARVRDRGAYGYTF; clone_size: NA; j_call: TRBJ1-2; v_call: TRBV20-1; d_call: NA
cdr3_nt: TGTGCCAGCAGCCTGACACGCGGGGGCCCCTACGAGCAGTGCTTC; cdr3_aa: CASSLTRGGPYEQCF; clone_size: few; j_call: TRBJ2-7; v_call: TRBV7-6; d_call: NA
cdr3_nt: TGTGCCAGCGGAGGGACCAGAAACTCCTACGGGCAGTACTTC; cdr3_aa: CASGGTRNSYGQYF; clone_size: few; j_call: TRBJ2-5; v_call: TRBV12-3/TRBV12-4; d_call: NA
cdr3_nt: TGCGCCAGCAGTGAACAGGGGCCCTCTATCTACAATGAGCAGTTCTTC; cdr3_aa: CASSEQGPSIYNEQFF; clone_size: NA; j_call: TRBJ2-1; v_call: TRBV10-2; d_call: TRBD1
cdr3_nt: TGTGCTAGTGGTTTTCGCATTACCGGGACAGGGGAAGAGACCCAGTACTTC; cdr3_aa: CASGFRITGTGEETQYF; clone_size: NA; j_call: TRBJ2-5; v_call: TRBV12-5; d_call: TRBD1
cdr3_nt: TGTGCCACCAGCAGAGAGGTGGGGTTCTCTGGAAACACCATATATTTT; cdr3_aa: CATSREVGFSGNTIYF; clone_size: NA; j_call: TRBJ1-3; v_call: TRBV15; d_call: NA
cdr3_nt: TGCGCCAGCAGCCAAGGAGCGGACGGGCAGTACTTC; cdr3_aa: CASSQGADGQYF; clone_size: NA; j_call: TRBJ2-7; v_call: TRBV4-1; d_call: NA
cdr3_nt: TGTGCCAGCAGTTTTTCCGGGACAGGGGGCTATGGCTACACCTTC; cdr3_aa: CASSFSGTGGYGYTF; clone_size: NA; j_call: TRBJ1-2; v_call: TRBV12-3/TRBV12-4; d_call: TRBD1
cdr3_nt: TGTGCCAGCAGTCCCCCTAGTGGGCCTAGCACAGATACGCAGTATTTT; cdr3_aa: CASSPPSGPSTDTQYF; clone_size: NA; j_call: TRBJ2-3; v_call: TRBV28; d_call: NA
cdr3_nt: TGCAGCGTAGCGCGGGACGGCGACCAAGAGACCCAGTACTTC; cdr3_aa: CSVARDGDQETQYF; clone_size: NA; j_call: TRBJ2-5; v_call: TRBV29-1; d_call: NA
cdr3_nt: TGCGCCAGCAGCTTGGTTGAGGGTCCGCAGTATTTT; cdr3_aa: CASSLVEGPQYF; clone_size: NA; j_call: TRBJ2-3; v_call: TRBV5-1; d_call: NA
cdr3_nt: TGTGCCAGTAGTATATCGGGGGGGCAGAATGAGCAGTTCTTC; cdr3_aa: CASSISGGQNEQFF; clone_size: few; j_call: TRBJ2-1; v_call: TRBV19; d_call: TRBD2
cdr3_nt: TGTGCCAGCACCTCCCCGGGACTAACCTACGAGCAGTACTTC; cdr3_aa: CASTSPGLTYEQYF; clone_size: NA; j_call: TRBJ2-7; v_call: TRBV6-2/TRBV6-3; d_call: TRBD2
cdr3_nt: TGTGCCAGCAGCTCCCTTGACCGACATGAAGCTTTCTTT; cdr3_aa: CASSSLDRHEAFF; clone_size: NA; j_call: TRBJ1-1; v_call: TRBV7-9; d_call: NA
cdr3_nt: TGTGCCAGCAGCTTGGCCGACAGGGGGTACGAAAAACTGTTTTTT; cdr3_aa: CASSLADRGYEKLFF; clone_size: NA; j_call: TRBJ1-4; v_call: TRBV5-5; d_call: TRBD1
cdr3_nt: TGTGCCAGCACCATACGGTTGACAGAAGAGACCCAGTACTTC; cdr3_aa: CASTIRLTEETQYF; clone_size: NA; j_call: TRBJ2-5; v_call: TRBV6-6; d_call: NA
cdr3_nt: TGTGCCAGCAGTCGGACAGCTATGAACACTGAAGCTTTCTTT; cdr3_aa: CASSRTAMNTEAFF; clone_size: NA; j_call: TRBJ1-1; v_call: TRBV6-5; d_call: NA
cdr3_nt: TGTGCCAGCAGCCACGGGGGCCCCCAGTACTTC; cdr3_aa: CASSHGGPQYF; clone_size: many; j_call: TRBJ2-4; v_call: TRBV3-1; d_call: NA
cdr3_nt: TGTGCCACCAGTGATTTGAGGTCAGGGGGCGGAGAGACCCAGTACTTC; cdr3_aa: CATSDLRSGGGETQYF; clone_size: many; j_call: TRBJ2-5; v_call: TRBV24-1; d_call: TRBD1
cdr3_nt: TGTGCCAGCAGCGCCCGAGAGACAGGGTACGGTTCACCCCTCCACTTT; cdr3_aa: CASSARETGYGSPLHF; clone_size: NA; j_call: TRBJ1-6; v_call: TRBV9; d_call: TRBD1
cdr3_nt: TGCAGTGCCCCCTCTAGGGGCAATGAGCAGTTCTTC; cdr3_aa: CSAPSRGNEQFF; clone_size: once; j_call: TRBJ2-1; v_call: TRBV20-1; d_call: NA
cdr3_nt: TGTGCCAGCAGCCCATGGGACAGGGATTTTAGCAATCAGCCCCAGCATTTT; cdr3_aa: CASSPWDRDFSNQPQHF; clone_size: few; j_call: TRBJ1-5; v_call: TRBV5-5; d_call: TRBD1
cdr3_nt: TGTGCCAGCAGCTTAAGGGGACTAGACCACAATGAGCAGTTCTTC; cdr3_aa: CASSLRGLDHNEQFF; clone_size: few; j_call: TRBJ2-1; v_call: TRBV7-3; d_call: TRBD2
cdr3_nt: TGTGCCAGCAGTGAACTCCTGGCGGACGCTAGGTACAATGAGCAGTTCTTC; cdr3_aa: CASSELLADARYNEQFF; clone_size: NA; j_call: TRBJ2-1; v_call: TRBV25-1; d_call: NA
cdr3_nt: TGCGCCAGCAGCCAAGATGTCGGCCGCCCCCGGGACAGGGTCTACGAGCAGTACTTC; cdr3_aa: CASSQDVGRPRDRVYEQYF; clone_size: NA; j_call: TRBJ2-7; v_call: TRBV4-1; d_call: TRBD1
cdr3_nt: TGCGCCAGCAGCCAAGATTGGGACAGAAGGAAGGGCCAGTACTTC; cdr3_aa: CASSQDWDRRKGQYF; clone_size: NA; j_call: TRBJ2-5; v_call: TRBV4-1; d_call: TRBD1
cdr3_nt: TGCAGCGTTGACTCGGCTAGCGGGGGGTTGCCGGCCGATGAGCAGTTCTTC; cdr3_aa: CSVDSASGGLPADEQFF; clone_size: few; j_call: TRBJ2-1; v_call: TRBV29-1; d_call: TRBD2
cdr3_nt: TGTGCCAGCAGTCCTTGGACTAGCGGGGGGCCCGGCAGGATTCAAGAGACCCAGTACTTC; cdr3_aa: CASSPWTSGGPGRIQETQYF; clone_size: NA; j_call: TRBJ2-5; v_call: TRBV12-3/TRBV12-4; d_call: TRBD2
cdr3_nt: TGTGCCAGCAGCACACTTAGGGTGGTAGAGACCCAGTACTTC; cdr3_aa: CASSTLRVVETQYF; clone_size: NA; j_call: TRBJ2-5; v_call: TRBV12-3/TRBV12-4; d_call: NA
cdr3_nt: TGTGCCAGCAGTTCGCTCCGGGCGGAGAACTATGGCTACACCTTC; cdr3_aa: CASSSLRAENYGYTF; clone_size: once; j_call: TRBJ1-2; v_call: TRBV2; d_call: NA
cdr3_nt: TGTGCCAGCAGCTTACGTCCTAGCGGGAGAGGCGAGCAGTACTTC; cdr3_aa: CASSLRPSGRGEQYF; clone_size: NA; j_call: TRBJ2-7; v_call: TRBV7-2; d_call: TRBD2
cdr3_nt: TGTGCCAGCAGTTTAAGGCTAGCGGGGGGTTATGAGCAGTTCTTC; cdr3_aa: CASSLRLAGGYEQFF; clone_size: NA; j_call: TRBJ2-1; v_call: TRBV12-3/TRBV12-4; d_call: TRBD2
cdr3_nt: TGTGCCAGCAGCCAAGTCGGGCGCTCGGAAGCTTTCTTT; cdr3_aa: CASSQVGRSEAFF; clone_size: NA; j_call: TRBJ1-1; v_call: TRBV3-1; d_call: NA
cdr3_nt: TGTGCCAGCAGCTTAGATGGCAGGGCTGGGGCCAACGTCCTGACTTTC; cdr3_aa: CASSLDGRAGANVLTF; clone_size: few; j_call: TRBJ2-6; v_call: TRBV7-9; d_call: NA
cdr3_nt: TGCGCCAGCAGCCCTATACCGGGGGTGGCCTACAATGAGCAGTTCTTC; cdr3_aa: CASSPIPGVAYNEQFF; clone_size: few; j_call: TRBJ2-1; v_call: TRBV4-1; d_call: NA
cdr3_nt: TGTGCTACCAGCAGAGGTCCGGGTCTCGCAAATGAGCAGTTCTTC; cdr3_aa: CATSRGPGLANEQFF; clone_size: few; j_call: TRBJ2-1; v_call: TRBV15; d_call: NA
cdr3_nt: TGTGCCAGCCGAGAGGGGCCGGGGTGGACTAATGAAAAACTGTTTTTT; cdr3_aa: CASREGPGWTNEKLFF; clone_size: few; j_call: TRBJ1-4; v_call: TRBV6-1; d_call: NA
cdr3_nt: TGTGCCAGCAGTTTATCCGGGGGGGGGTTTCCAGAGACCCAGTACTTC; cdr3_aa: CASSLSGGGFPETQYF; clone_size: NA; j_call: TRBJ2-5; v_call: TRBV12-3/TRBV12-4; d_call: TRBD2
cdr3_nt: TGTGCCAGCAGTTACGGGACTAGCGGGGCGATGAGGAATGAGCAGTTCTTC; cdr3_aa: CASSYGTSGAMRNEQFF; clone_size: NA; j_call: TRBJ2-1; v_call: TRBV6-6; d_call: TRBD2
cdr3_nt: TGCGCCAGCAGCTTCCTAGCGGGGGGAATCCAAGAGACCCAGTACTTC; cdr3_aa: CASSFLAGGIQETQYF; clone_size: NA; j_call: TRBJ2-5; v_call: TRBV5-1; d_call: TRBD2
cdr3_nt: TGCGCCAGCCGTTCTAGCGGGGGGGCAGATACGCAGTATTTT; cdr3_aa: CASRSSGGADTQYF; clone_size: NA; j_call: TRBJ2-3; v_call: TRBV4-1; d_call: TRBD2
cdr3_nt: TGTGCCAGCAGTCCCCCGGCAGGGGGCGAGCAGTACTTC; cdr3_aa: CASSPPAGGEQYF; clone_size: NA; j_call: TRBJ2-7; v_call: TRBV12-3/TRBV12-4; d_call: TRBD1
cdr3_nt: TGTGCCAGCAGCCTGACCCTCTGGGGGGGCTATGACTACACCTTC; cdr3_aa: CASSLTLWGGYDYTF; clone_size: NA; j_call: TRBJ1-2; v_call: TRBV4-2; d_call: NA
cdr3_nt: TGTGCTAGTGGTTTAAGGGGCAATGAGCAGTTCTTC; cdr3_aa: CASGLRGNEQFF; clone_size: NA; j_call: TRBJ2-1; v_call: TRBV12-5; d_call: NA
cdr3_nt: TGCGCCAGCAGTCCCGGGACTAGCGGGGACGAAGAGACCCAGTACTTC; cdr3_aa: CASSPGTSGDEETQYF; clone_size: NA; j_call: TRBJ2-5; v_call: TRBV10-1; d_call: TRBD2
cdr3_nt: TGTGCCCAACTAGCGGACTCCTACAATGAGCAGTTCTTC; cdr3_aa: CAQLADSYNEQFF; clone_size: NA; j_call: TRBJ2-1; v_call: TRBV30; d_call: TRBD2
cdr3_nt: TGTGCCATCAGCATCCTAGACAAAGAGACCCAGTACTTC; cdr3_aa: CAISILDKETQYF; clone_size: NA; j_call: TRBJ2-5; v_call: TRBV10-3; d_call: NA